This T cell receptor beta chain was obtained from a study of monozygotic twins with inflammatory bowel disease. Study-wide results and limits: Patient repertoires may have gained variability from differing immunosuppressive treatments. Whether twins were concordant or discordant made no difference to repertoire similarity, possibly from limited power.

A word on this clonotype: What it recognizes is unknown.

Template switching appended UMIs that held a 6-nucleotide sample barcode. For each CDR3 protein, TCRdb gives one entry from its re-call of the 5' RACE reads, without DNA. The ten top clones account for 2.5% to 3%, within a sample of around 370,000 distinct CDR3 sequences. Without any T cell sorting, total RNA was isolated from whole blood. This CDR3 region has 13 residues. Germline lookup yields CDR1 SGHTA and CDR2 FQGTGA. Source material: blood. The TCR originated in a human donor with ulcerative colitis or Crohn's disease, or a healthy co-twin of an affected twin (not recorded which). The chain couples TRBV7-3 to TRBJ2-2; without DNA, the TCRdb call of TRBD2 cannot be checked. CDR3 protein: CASSSGIYGELFF.